Sequencing of this T cell receptor beta chain was carried out in a study of neoadjuvant anti-PD-1 for oral cavity cancer. Study-level information: Patients mostly received three to four biweekly nivolumab doses at 3 mg/kg before surgery. Patients without progression received a fourth nivolumab dose around day 43, then surgical resection on days 50-56. General study results and limits: Non-responders to neoadjuvant nivolumab had significantly more clonal PBMC T cells than responders. Treg/Th17 ratio rose with pretreatment blood and fell with post-treatment tumor TCRbeta clonality.

This CDR3 spans 15 amino acids. The J segment lost 1 base and the V segment lost 6 bases, leaving 8 bases of the junction unmatched. Germline assignment: CDR1 SGHRS and CDR2 YFSETQ. Time point defined: after neoadjuvant nivolumab, at surgical resection. In regard to this clone: Its antigen is not identified.

Only in-frame clones appear in the TCRdb table, and some are missing; sequencing was by immunoSEQ multiplex PCR. The data show roughly 14,000 clones, about 74% seen once. The source was PBMCs, collected after nivolumab (anti-PD-1) treatment. The clonotype comes from a person aged 35 to 85 with oral cavity squamous cell carcinoma. The chain has TRBV5-1 and TRBJ2-5; 8 bases match TRBD2. The CDR3 sequence is CASTLSGMIQETQYF. The CDR3 DNA sequence: TGCGCCAGCACCCTTAGCGGGATGATCCAAGAGACCCAGTACTTC.